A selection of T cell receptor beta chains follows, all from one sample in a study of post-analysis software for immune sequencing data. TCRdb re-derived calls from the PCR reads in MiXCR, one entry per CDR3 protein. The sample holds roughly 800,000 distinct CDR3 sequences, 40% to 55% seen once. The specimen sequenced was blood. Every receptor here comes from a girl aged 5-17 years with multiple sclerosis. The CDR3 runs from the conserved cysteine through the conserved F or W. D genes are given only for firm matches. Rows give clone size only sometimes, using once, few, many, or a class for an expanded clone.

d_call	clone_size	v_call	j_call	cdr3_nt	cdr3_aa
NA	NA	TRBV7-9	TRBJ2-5	TGTGCCAGCAGCTCCTTAGGGAGCACAGAAGAGACCCAGTACTTC	CASSSLGSTEETQYF
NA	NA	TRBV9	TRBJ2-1	TGTGCCAGCAGCGCTAGTGGGCACCTACTCACCTACAATGAGCAGTTCTTC	CASSASGHLLTYNEQFF
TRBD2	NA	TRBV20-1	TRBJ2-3	TGCAGTGCCAACCGTTGGACTAGCGGGAGTTTTGATACGCAGTATTTT	CSANRWTSGSFDTQYF
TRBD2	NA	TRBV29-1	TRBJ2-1	TGCAGCGTTGAAGGGCTAGCGGGAGGGGAGCAGTTCTTC	CSVEGLAGGEQFF
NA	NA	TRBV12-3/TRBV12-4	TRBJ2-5	TGTGCCAGCAGTTTAACAGGGTGGGGACAAGAGACCCAGTACTTC	CASSLTGWGQETQYF
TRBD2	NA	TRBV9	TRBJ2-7	TGTGCCAGCAGCGCTTCTAGCGGCTCCTACGAGCAGTACTTC	CASSASSGSYEQYF
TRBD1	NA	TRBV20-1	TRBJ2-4	TGCAGTGCCCAACCGGGGACAGGGAGGGGGGGGCAGTACTTC	CSAQPGTGRGGQYF
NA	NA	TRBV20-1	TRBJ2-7	TGCAGTGCTAGTGCTGGGACCCCAGCCTACGAGCAGTACTTC	CSASAGTPAYEQYF
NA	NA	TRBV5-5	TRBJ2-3	TGTGCCAGCAGACCGGGACCGAACACAGATACGCAGTATTTT	CASRPGPNTDTQYF
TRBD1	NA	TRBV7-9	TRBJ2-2	TGTGCCAGCAGCGCAACGAGGGGACAGGGCGACACCGGGGAGCTGTTTTTT	CASSATRGQGDTGELFF
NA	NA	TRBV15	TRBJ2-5	TGTGCCACCAGCAGGGACCTATTGGCCCAGTACTTC	CATSRDLLAQYF
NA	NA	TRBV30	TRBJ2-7	TGTGCCTGCAAGGATATAAGCTCCTACGAGCAGTACTTC	CACKDISSYEQYF
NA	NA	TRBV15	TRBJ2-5	TGTGCCACCAGCAGAGATACCGGGACAATAGAGACCCAGTACTTC	CATSRDTGTIETQYF
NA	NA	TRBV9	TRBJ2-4	TGTGCCAGCAGCGCCGGGACACCTGGGCACATTCAGTACTTC	CASSAGTPGHIQYF
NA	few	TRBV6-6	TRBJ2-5	TGTGCCAGCAGACGGGACACCACCCGGGAGACCCAGTACTTC	CASRRDTTRETQYF
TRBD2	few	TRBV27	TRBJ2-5	TGTGCCAGCAGTTGGGGACTAGCGGGGGGGACCCAGTACTTC	CASSWGLAGGTQYF
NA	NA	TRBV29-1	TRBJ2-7	TGCAGCGTTGGGGGGGGCCCTAATTACTACGAGCAGTACTTC	CSVGGGPNYYEQYF
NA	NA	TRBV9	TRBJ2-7	TGTGCCAGCAGCCCCCGTCTAGGAATAAACGAGCAGTACTTC	CASSPRLGINEQYF
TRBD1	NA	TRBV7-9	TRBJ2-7	TGTGCCAGCAGCTCCGGACAGGGGGGAACCTACTACGAGCAGTACTTC	CASSSGQGGTYYEQYF
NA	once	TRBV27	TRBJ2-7	TGTGCCAGCAGAGCGACAGTTTACTCCTACGAGCAGTACTTC	CASRATVYSYEQYF
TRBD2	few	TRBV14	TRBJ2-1	TGTGCCAGCAGCCCACCCTTGCGGGAGAACAATGAGCAGTTCTTC	CASSPPLRENNEQFF
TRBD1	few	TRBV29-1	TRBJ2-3	TGCAGCGTCGGACAGGGTCGTGGGGATACGCAGTATTTT	CSVGQGRGDTQYF
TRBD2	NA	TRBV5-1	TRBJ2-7	TGCGCCAGCAGCTCCGGACTAGCGGGAGTTTCGGCGTACGAGCAGTACTTC	CASSSGLAGVSAYEQYF
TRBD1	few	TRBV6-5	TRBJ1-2	TGTGCCAGCAGTTATCAACTGTTTGGCGCAGGGGGCTACTATGGCTACACCTTC	CASSYQLFGAGGYYGYTF
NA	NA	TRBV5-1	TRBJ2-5	TGCGCCAGCAGCTTGTCTACCGGGTTAGAGACCCAGTACTTC	CASSLSTGLETQYF
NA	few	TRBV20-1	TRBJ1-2	TGCAGTGCTCCGCCTAAGAGGGACACTAATGGCTACACCTTC	CSAPPKRDTNGYTF
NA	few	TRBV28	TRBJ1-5	TGTGCCAGCAGTCAAAAAATCCGCCAGCCCCAGCATTTT	CASSQKIRQPQHF
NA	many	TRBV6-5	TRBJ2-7	TGTGCCAGCAGTTTAACCGGGAACGAGCAGTACTTC	CASSLTGNEQYF
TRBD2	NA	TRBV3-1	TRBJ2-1	TGTGCCAGCAGCCAAGTAACTAGGTCTAGCGGGAGGAATGAGCAGTTCTTC	CASSQVTRSSGRNEQFF
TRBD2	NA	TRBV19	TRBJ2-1	TGTGCCAGTAGTTTCCTAGCGGGACCCGGGAATGAGCAGTTCTTC	CASSFLAGPGNEQFF
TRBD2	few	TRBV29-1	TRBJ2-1	TGCAGCGTTGAAGATGGGAGACTAGCGGGAGGCGATGAGCAGTTCTTC	CSVEDGRLAGGDEQFF
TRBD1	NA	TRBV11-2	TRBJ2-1	TGTGCCAGCGAGGGACAGGTATACAATGAGCAGTTCTTC	CASEGQVYNEQFF
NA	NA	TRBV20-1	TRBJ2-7	TGCAGTGCTGTCTCCTACGAGCAGTACTTC	CSAVSYEQYF
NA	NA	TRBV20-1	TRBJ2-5	TGCAGTGCTAGTCAAACGACACGCCAAGAGACCCAGTACTTC	CSASQTTRQETQYF
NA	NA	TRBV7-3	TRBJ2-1	TGTGCCAGCAGCTTAGCCGGATTCGGTGAGCAGTTCTTC	CASSLAGFGEQFF
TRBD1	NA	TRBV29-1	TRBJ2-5	TGCAGCGTCCCCGTGACAGGGGAGAAAGAGACCCAGTACTTC	CSVPVTGEKETQYF
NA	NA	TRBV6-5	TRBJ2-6	TGTGCCAGCAGTTACTCTTCGGGGTTAGCTGGGGCCAACGTCCGGACTTTC	CASSYSSGLAGANVRTF
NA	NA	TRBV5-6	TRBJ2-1	TGTGCCAGCAGACGGGGAAGAAATGAGCAGTTCTTC	CASRRGRNEQFF
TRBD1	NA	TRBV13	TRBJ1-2	TGTGCCAGCAGCTTAGGGGGACAGGGGGCTAACTATGGCTACACCTTC	CASSLGGQGANYGYTF
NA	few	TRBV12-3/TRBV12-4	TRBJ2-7	TGTGCCAGCAGTTTAAGTGTCTGGGACGAGCAGTACTTC	CASSLSVWDEQYF
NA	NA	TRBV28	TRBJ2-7	TGTGCCAGCATGCGGCAGCTAAACTCCTACGAGCAGTACTTC	CASMRQLNSYEQYF
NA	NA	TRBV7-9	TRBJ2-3	TGTGCCAGCAGACAGGACACGGTGCCATCGGATACGCAGTATTTT	CASRQDTVPSDTQYF